The 7 T cell receptor beta chains below were found in one sample sequenced in a study of PD-L1 blockade in urothelial cancer. Assay used: immunoSEQ multiplex PCR; TCRdb lists only in-frame clones, some missing. The repertoire consists of some 40,000 clones, with about four fifths occurring once and the leading ten covering 18%. Specimen: PBMCs, collected around atezolizumab (anti-PD-L1) treatment. The receptor set was obtained from a man aged 55 to 70 with urothelial cancer.

The rearrangement links TRBV28 to TRBJ1-4, with D hard to call. The ends were cut back, 3 bases at V and 4 bases at J, with 9 bases in the middle. Germline-derived CDR1 and CDR2 are MDHEN and SYDVKM. The length of the CDR3 is 14 residues. The CDR3 DNA follows: TGTGCCAGCAGTTTGAACGGGAATAATGAAAAACTGTTTTTT. As protein: CASSLNGNNEKLFF.

The chain joins TRBV9 to TRBJ1-2, with 7 bases that match TRBD1. The ends lost 0 bases at V and 0 bases at J; junction bases unmatched: 8. Germline-derived CDR1 and CDR2 are SGDLS and YYNGEE. This CDR3 contains 17 residues. The CDR3 loop reads CASSVAPDRVANYGYTF. CDR3 in DNA: TGTGCCAGCAGCGTAGCCCCCGACAGGGTAGCTAACTATGGCTACACCTTC.

The J gene is TRBJ2-7, the V gene TRBV5-1; 7 bases fit TRBD2. From germline, CDR1 is SGHRS and CDR2 YFSETQ. CDR3 size: 16 residues. With 4 bases clipped from V and 2 bases from J, the junction kept 12 bases outside the gene matches. Written as DNA, the CDR3 is TGCGCCAGCAGCGGGGCCCCCAGCGGGGATACCTACGAGCAGTACTTC. It codes for CASSGAPSGDTYEQYF. The variable domain in full, with the rest retrieved from reference TRBV5-1 and TRBJ2-7, is KAGVTQTPRYLIKTRGQQVTLSCSPISGHRSVSWYQQTPGQGLQFLFEYFSETQRNKGNFPGRFSGRQFSNSRSEMNVSTLELGDSALYLCASSGAPSGDTYEQYFGPGTRLTVT.

V usage is TRBV12-2 and J usage is TRBJ2-5; the table gives TRBD2 as D, unverified against the DNA. TRBV12-2 is given as a pseudogene. The CDR3 contains 16 residues. In nucleotides, the CDR3 is TGTGCAAGTCGCTCCCTTGGGGACGGAGGGGCAGAGACCCAGTACTTC. This gives the protein CASRSLGDGGAETQYF.

In this sample, this clone turned up a few times. The chain is built from TRBV6-1 and TRBJ1-3; 9 bases fit TRBD1. J gave up 4 bases and V 1 base, and 2 bases lay outside the gene matches. Germline V lookup: CDR1 MNHNS, CDR2 SASEGT. The CDR3 loop spans 15 amino acids. In nucleotides, the CDR3 is TGTGCCAGCAGTGAAGATGGGACAGGGGGAAACACCATATATTTT. Encoded protein: CASSEDGTGGNTIYF.

This clone was seen a handful of times. This chain uses TRBV6-1 with TRBJ1-1, with D uncertain. The germline V and J ends were trimmed by 2 bases and 7 bases, with 11 bases remaining between them. This CDR3 has 13 amino acids. Germline CDR1 reads MNHNS; CDR2 reads SASEGT. The CDR3 region has the DNA TGTGCCAGCAGTGAATGGAGGACTTATGAAGCTTTCTTT. It translates to CASSEWRTYEAFF.

The chain uses TRBV6-6 and TRBJ1-4, with 8 positions matching TRBD1. Trimming took 5 bases from V and 10 from J; bases not matched to a gene: 9. CDR3 length: 14 amino acids. Germline V gene sequence: CDR1 MNHNY, CDR2 SVGAGI (reference sequence). In nucleotides, the CDR3 is TGTGCCAGCAGTCCGGGGACAGGCGATCGAAAACTGTTTTTT. Protein product: CASSPGTGDRKLFF.